This T cell receptor beta chain was recorded in a study of OX40 agonist ivuxolimab in advanced cancers. As for the study in general: Eligibility rules accepted prior anti-PD-1, anti-PD-L1 or anti-CTLA-4 therapy, and 30% to 40% had some. The study, taken as a whole, reports: Expanded peripheral T cells had an undetermined antigen specificity.

Patients were ineligible given autoimmune disease history or systemic immunosuppression. Baseline was the first blood sampling point, followed by cycle 4 day 1 and cycle 7 day 1. Remarks on this clone: What it recognizes is unknown. A read error may account for a junction end that differs from germline.

This CDR3 is 16 amino acids long. Germline loops: CDR1 SEHNR, CDR2 FQNEAQ (reference sequence). Profiled with immunoSEQ multiplex PCR; TCRdb holds only in-frame clones, not every one. The sample lists around 70,000 clones; 70% to 90% were seen once. The TCR comes from an adult with an advanced solid tumor such as melanoma, head and neck, liver or kidney cancer. The chain uses TRBV7-9 and TRBJ2-5, with TRBD1 as a possible D gene (6 bases). Sequences were derived from CD4+ or CD8+ T cells sorted from blood, sampled in a trial of the OX40 agonist ivuxolimab. The CDR3 protein is CASSQDTGRGQETQYF. CDR3 DNA sequence: TGCGCCAGCAGCCAAGATACGGGCAGGGGCCAAGAGACCCAGTACTTC. The complete variable domain, with remaining parts taken from reference TRBV7-9 and TRBJ2-5, reads DTGVSQNPRHKITKRGQNVTFRCDPISEHNRLYWYRQTLGQGPEFLTYFQNEAQLEKSRLLSDRFSAERPKGSFSTLEIQRTEQGDSAMYLCASSQDTGRGQETQYFGPGTRLLVL.